Below, 3 T cell receptor beta chains from the same sample are listed, as sequenced in a study of shared clonotypes between healthy human individuals. This table comes from immunoSEQ multiplex PCR, and its TCRdb copy is limited to in-frame clones, with some not included. This sample has approximately 1.5 million clones; 95% to 99% occur once, and the top ten carry roughly 0.45%. Sample: naive CD4+ T cells sorted from blood. As to subset: CD45RA+ positively selected. Receptor source: a man aged 25 to 40 in good health.

This clone has just one count. The chain uses TRBV29-1 and TRBJ1-2, with TRBD1 identical over 8 bases. Per germline, CDR1 SQVTM and CDR2 ANQGSEA. The CDR3 consists of 13 residues. Trimming took 4 bases from V and 8 from J; bases not matched to a gene: 9. The chain's CDR3 is CSVARGRPDGYTF. CDR3 DNA sequence: TGCAGCGTTGCCAGGGGGCGACCCGACGGCTACACCTTC.

This clone showed up just once. V and J are TRBV6-1 and TRBJ1-3, with a tentative D call TRBD1 (5 bases). The V gene lost 5 bases and the J gene lost 4 bases, with 15 bases spanning the gap. This CDR3 contains 15 residues. CDR1 and CDR2 (germline): MNHNS, SASEGT. CDR3 residues: CASSPLTVGGNTIYF. Written as DNA, the CDR3 is TGTGCCAGCAGTCCTCTGACAGTCGGCGGAAACACCATATATTTT.

The chain employs TRBV9 and TRBJ2-2; 12 bases agree with TRBD2. V lost 4 bases to trimming and J lost 4 bases; unmatched junction nucleotides: 14. The CDR3 loop spans 19 amino acids. Per germline, CDR1 SGDLS and CDR2 YYNGEE. CDR3: CASSLTPLAGGPGTGELFF. In DNA, the CDR3 is TGTGCCAGCAGCTTAACCCCCCTAGCGGGAGGGCCGGGCACCGGGGAGCTGTTTTTT.